This TCR beta chain was documented in a study of blood T cell repertoires in COVID-19. In the original processing: Amplification of reference gene primers was used by the study to estimate nucleated cell counts. The repertoire was sequenced with immunoSEQ multiplex PCR; TCRdb's copy has only in-frame clones and lacks some. D and trimming come from the DNA, and the V and J calls and clone size come from that table. The table has roughly 20,000 clones, approximately 90% seen once. The V end was cut by 8 bases, the J end by 2 bases, with 10 bases between. The CDR3 has 13 amino acids. CDR1 and CDR2 from the germline V gene are MNHEY and SMNVEV (reference sequence).

The chain joins TRBV27 to TRBJ2-1; D uncertain. The TCR comes from a human donor in a cohort sampled during active COVID-19. Specimen: peripheral blood. DNA for the CDR3: TGTGCCAGCCTTAAGCGCCCCTACAATGAGCAGTTCTTC. As protein: CASLKRPYNEQFF.